This TCR beta chain was recovered during a study of human T cells and chemical hapten exposure. Study-level information: 0.01% DPC was applied to the upper back in patch tests, which were read at 6 days. Recorded diagnoses among the mostly female patients were alopecia areata, totalis or universalis.

Time point reported: pre-sensitization, week 0. Described treatment: therapeutic diphenylcyclopropenone sensitization with weekly scalp DPC. TCRdb reprocessed the RACE reads via MiXCR and lists one record per CDR3 protein. Altogether 280,000 or so distinct CDR3 sequences are present, approximately 7.5% being singletons, with the ten largest covering 1.2%. There are 18 residues in the CDR3. The V gene end was trimmed by 4 bases and the J gene end by 3 bases; junction bases not matched to a gene: 15. Germline CDR1 and CDR2: KGHSY and FQNENV. This clonotype came up a few times. The antigen is unknown. Study conclusions and caveats: Against controls, expanded TCRs gave rise to significantly more large CDR3 similarity clusters.

Sample: whole blood, taken in connection with sensitization to the hapten diphenylcyclopropenone (DPC). The receptor was derived from a man aged 18 to 30 with alopecia areata. Some clones in this sample may be carry-over from other donors' samples. V usage is TRBV16 and J usage is TRBJ1-1; 9 nucleotides match TRBD1. The CDR3, as DNA: TGTGCCAGCAGCCGCCGTCCGACAGGGGGTAGCTTACACACTGAAGCTTTCTTT. Translation: CASSRRPTGGSLHTEAFF.